The clone carrying this T cell receptor (beta chain) was seen a few times. This record belongs to a study of blood T cell repertoires in COVID-19. Turning to the study itself: Sites in the United States, Italy and Spain provided acute and convalescent COVID-19 samples. Sample material is recorded as cDNA or gDNA derived from T cells, B-cell-depleted T cells, or PBMCs.

This CDR3 contains 14 residues. Germline-derived CDR1 and CDR2 are SGHTA and FQGNSA. The V gene end was trimmed by 5 bases and the J gene end by 9 bases; junction bases not matched to a gene: 7. Some clones are missing from TCRdb's copy, which holds only in-frame ones; the method was immunoSEQ multiplex PCR. The table lists around 90,000 clones, roughly 87% of them singletons. The chain is built from TRBV7-2 and TRBJ1-6, with 7 bases that match TRBD1. This TCR was recovered from a male donor with acute or convalescent COVID-19. Sequenced sample: peripheral blood. The CDR3 nucleotides read TGTGCCAGCAGCGAACACAGGGGAGGTTCACCCCTCCACTTT. Translation: CASSEHRGGSPLHF.